This T cell receptor beta chain was recovered during a study of blood T cells in healthy people across ages. Findings and caveats of the study: What prevented conclusive comparison of naive and antigen-experienced cells was that PBMCs were unsorted. Diversity was higher, and naive CD4+ cells more numerous, in long-lived donors than in aged donors.

A note on this clonotype: The antigen remains unidentified.

Primed by a sample-barcoded 5' primer and a J-beta primer mix, a second PCR proceeded for roughly 7 to 12 cycles. TCRdb independently ran MiXCR on the 5' RACE reads; one entry per CDR3 protein. In the table there are 650,000 to 900,000 distinct CDR3 sequences, about 62% of which are singletons. The specimen was blood. The TCR sequence derives from a man aged 30-40 years in good health.

The CDR3 is CASTKKKIFRNEQFF. The DNA for the CDR3 is TGTGCCAGCACCAAAAAGAAGATATTTCGTAATGAGCAGTTCTTC. The chain joins TRBV6-5 to TRBJ2-1; D gene ambiguous. Trimming took off 7 bases at V and 7 bases at J, with 20 bases between the two ends. The CDR3 is 15 residues long. Germline V gene data show CDR1 as MNHEY and CDR2 as SVGAGI.